This T cell receptor beta chain was documented in a study of cytomegalovirus exposure and HLA in healthy donors. Findings and limits, study-wide: An apparent linkage of common viral pathogens to several of the most significant clusters emerged in a later analysis.

13 Jbeta primers and 60 Vbeta primers were used for the PCR. Libraries were prepared by immunoSEQ multiplex PCR; TCRdb keeps only in-frame clonotypes and omits some of them. The sample's table shows just under 60,000 clones. As to this clone: Its antigen is currently unknown.

Per the germline V gene, CDR1 is LGHNT and CDR2 is FRNRAP. The V gene lost 0 bases and the J gene lost 13 bases, with 7 bases spanning the gap. CDR3 size: 11 residues. The sequence derives from a male donor in good health and CMV-seronegative. The sequenced sample was PBMCs. The chain is built from TRBV12-5 and TRBJ1-3, with D uncertain. CDR3 in DNA: TGTGCTAGTGGTTTGGTACGAGAGATATATTTT. Its protein product is CASGLVREIYF.